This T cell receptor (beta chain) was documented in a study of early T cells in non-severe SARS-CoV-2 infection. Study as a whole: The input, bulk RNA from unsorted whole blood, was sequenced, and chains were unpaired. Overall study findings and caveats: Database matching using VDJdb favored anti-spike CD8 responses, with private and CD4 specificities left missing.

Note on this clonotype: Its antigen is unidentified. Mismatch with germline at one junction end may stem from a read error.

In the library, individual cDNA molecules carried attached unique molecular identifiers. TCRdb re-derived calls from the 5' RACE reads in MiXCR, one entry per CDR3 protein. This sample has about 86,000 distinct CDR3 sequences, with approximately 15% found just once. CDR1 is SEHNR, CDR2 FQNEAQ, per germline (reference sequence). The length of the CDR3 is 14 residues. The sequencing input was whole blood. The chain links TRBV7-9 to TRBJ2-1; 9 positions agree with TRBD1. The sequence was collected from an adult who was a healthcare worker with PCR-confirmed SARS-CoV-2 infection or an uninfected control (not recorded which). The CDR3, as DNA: TGTGCCAGCAGCTCAGAGTTTACCGGGACAGGGCATCTCTTC. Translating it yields CASSSEFTGTGHLF.